This TCR beta chain originates from a study of beta chain features in type 1 diabetes. Overall study results and limits: Shortening of TCRB CDR3s, moderate but significant, appeared in all four CD4+ subsets of Type 1 diabetes patients. When VDJ junctions were examined, type 1 diabetes patients showed fewer insertions and more deletions.

Germline V lookup: CDR1 LNHDA, CDR2 SQIVND (reference sequence). The CDR3 consists of 15 residues. V lost 1 base, J lost 4 bases, and 10 bases lay in between. In its sample, this clone was seen a few times. What it binds is unknown. Isolated RNA was reverse transcribed in full, so expressed TCRB transcripts were sequenced. Repertoires were generated with immunoSEQ multiplex PCR, while TCRdb's copy carries only in-frame clones and drops some. The sample holds hundreds of thousands of clones; approximately 10% are singletons and the top ten take around 0.015%. The sample consisted of naive CD4+ T cells from blood. The source is a woman aged 25 to 45 in good health. V is TRBV19 and J is TRBJ2-2; perhaps TRBD2 as D (6 bases). CDR3 in DNA: TGTGCCAGTAGTATAGCGGTCGGGGGCACCGGGGAGCTGTTTTTT. It encodes CASSIAVGGTGELFF.